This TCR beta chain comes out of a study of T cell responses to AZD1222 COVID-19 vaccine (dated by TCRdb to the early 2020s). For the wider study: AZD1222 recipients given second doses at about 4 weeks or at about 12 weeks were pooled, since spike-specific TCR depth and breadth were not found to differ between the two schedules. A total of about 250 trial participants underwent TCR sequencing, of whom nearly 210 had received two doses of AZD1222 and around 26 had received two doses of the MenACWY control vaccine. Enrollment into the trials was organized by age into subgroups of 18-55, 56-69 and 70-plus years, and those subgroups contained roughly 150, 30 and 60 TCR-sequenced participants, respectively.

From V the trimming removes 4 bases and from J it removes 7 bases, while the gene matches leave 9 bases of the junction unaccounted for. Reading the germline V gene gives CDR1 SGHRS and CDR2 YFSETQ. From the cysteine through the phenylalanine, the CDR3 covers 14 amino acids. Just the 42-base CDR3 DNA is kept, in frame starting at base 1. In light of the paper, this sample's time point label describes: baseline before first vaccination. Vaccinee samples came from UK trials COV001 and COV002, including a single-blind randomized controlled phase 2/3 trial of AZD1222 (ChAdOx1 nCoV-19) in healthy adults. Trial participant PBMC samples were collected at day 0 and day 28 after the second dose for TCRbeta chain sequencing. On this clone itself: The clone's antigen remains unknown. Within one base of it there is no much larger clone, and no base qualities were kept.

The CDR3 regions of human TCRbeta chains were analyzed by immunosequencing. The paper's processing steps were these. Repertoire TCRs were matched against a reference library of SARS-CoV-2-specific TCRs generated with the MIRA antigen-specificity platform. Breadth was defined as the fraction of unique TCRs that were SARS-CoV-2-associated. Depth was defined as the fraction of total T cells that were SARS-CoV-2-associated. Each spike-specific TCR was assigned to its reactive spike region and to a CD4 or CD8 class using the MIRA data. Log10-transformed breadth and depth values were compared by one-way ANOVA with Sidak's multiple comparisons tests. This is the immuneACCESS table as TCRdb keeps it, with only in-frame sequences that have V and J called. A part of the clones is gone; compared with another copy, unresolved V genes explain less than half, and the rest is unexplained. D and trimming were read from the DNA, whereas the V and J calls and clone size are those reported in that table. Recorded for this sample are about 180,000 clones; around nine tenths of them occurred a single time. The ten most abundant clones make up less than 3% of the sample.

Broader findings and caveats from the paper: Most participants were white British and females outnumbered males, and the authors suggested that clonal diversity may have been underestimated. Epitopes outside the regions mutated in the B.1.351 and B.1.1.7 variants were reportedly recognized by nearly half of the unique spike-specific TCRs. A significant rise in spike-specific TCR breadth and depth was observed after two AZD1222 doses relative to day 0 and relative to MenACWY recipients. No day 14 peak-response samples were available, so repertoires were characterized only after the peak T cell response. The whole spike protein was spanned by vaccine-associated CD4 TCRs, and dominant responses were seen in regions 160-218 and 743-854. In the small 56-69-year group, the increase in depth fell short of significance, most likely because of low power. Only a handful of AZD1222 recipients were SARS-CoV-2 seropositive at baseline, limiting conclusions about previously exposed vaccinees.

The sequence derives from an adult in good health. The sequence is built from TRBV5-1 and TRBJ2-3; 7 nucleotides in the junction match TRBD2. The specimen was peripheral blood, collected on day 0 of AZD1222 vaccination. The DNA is TGCGCCAGCAGCGACAACCGGGACTATAATACGCAGTATTTT. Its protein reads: CASSDNRDYNTQYF.